The clone carrying this TCR beta chain was picked up a small number of times. Its antigen is as yet unknown. The data are from a study of identical twins. Using its own MiXCR run on the 5' RACE reads, TCRdb lists one record per CDR3 protein. The table records 450,000 or so distinct CDR3 sequences, 13% to 15% of them present only once. The study, taken as a whole, reports: Abundant beta clonotypes from cord blood bore fewer insertions; memory repertoires lacked this pattern.

V lost 1 base, J lost 6 bases, and 13 bases lay in between. This CDR3 has 15 amino acids. Germline loops: CDR1 LNHNV, CDR2 YYDKDF (reference sequence). The data were also submitted as part of a second study, on yellow fever vaccine responses in identical twins.

This receptor was taken from a woman under 30 in good health. This chain connects TRBV15 to TRBJ2-1; D is unresolved. Sequences were obtained from CD4+ T cells sorted from blood. CDR3 amino acids: CATSRGIERVNEQFF. The CDR3 nucleotides read TGTGCCACCAGCAGAGGGATCGAAAGGGTCAATGAGCAGTTCTTC.